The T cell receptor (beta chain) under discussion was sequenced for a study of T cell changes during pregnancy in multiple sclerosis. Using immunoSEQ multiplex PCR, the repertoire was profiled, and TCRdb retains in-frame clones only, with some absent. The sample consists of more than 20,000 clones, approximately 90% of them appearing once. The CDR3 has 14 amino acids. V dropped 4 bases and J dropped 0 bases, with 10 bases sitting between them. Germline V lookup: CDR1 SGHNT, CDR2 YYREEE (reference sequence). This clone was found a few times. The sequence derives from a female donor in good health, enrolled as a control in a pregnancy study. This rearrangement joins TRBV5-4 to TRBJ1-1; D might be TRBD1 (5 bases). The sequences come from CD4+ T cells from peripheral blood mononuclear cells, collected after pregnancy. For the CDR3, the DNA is TGTGCCAGCAGCCAGGGACTTCTGAACACTGAAGCTTTCTTT. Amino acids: CASSQGLLNTEAFF.